These 19 T cell receptor beta chains came from one sample sequenced in a study of shared clonotypes between healthy human individuals. TCRdb's table, derived via immunoSEQ multiplex PCR, lists solely in-frame clones and lacks some. Of roughly 490,000 clones detected, roughly four fifths appear once; the ten largest clones hold over 10%. The sample was PBMCs. The receptors derive from a woman in her thirties or forties in good health. Some clones in this sample may be carry-over from other donors' samples.

This clone was observed many times. This chain links TRBV19 with TRBJ2-3; D not certain. The CDR3 sequence is 14 residues long. The germline V and J ends were trimmed by 1 base and 1 base, with 6 bases remaining between them. Germline V lookup: CDR1 LNHDA, CDR2 SQIVND (reference sequence). The CDR3 is CASSIATGTDTQYF. The CDR3 DNA reads as TGTGCCAGTAGTATAGCCACTGGCACAGATACGCAGTATTTT.

J is TRBJ2-1 and V is TRBV5-6, with D tentatively TRBD1 (6 bases). Germline CDR1 SGHDT, CDR2 YYEEEE. The CDR3 has 13 residues. V was shortened by 3 bases and J by 6 bases, with 10 bases between the two germline ends. The CDR3 DNA sequence: TGTGCCAGCAGCTCGGACAGTCCCAATGAGCAGTTCTTC. As protein: CASSSDSPNEQFF.

The J gene is TRBJ2-2, the V gene TRBV6-6, with D maybe TRBD2 (7 bases). The CDR3 has 16 residues. Germline values: CDR1 MNHNY, CDR2 SVGAGI (reference sequence). Trimming removed 6 bases from V and 1 base from J, with 15 bases in between. CDR3 DNA: TGTGCCAGCAGCCTCACGGGGGGCGGGAACACCGGGGAGCTGTTTTTT. This gives the protein CASSLTGGGNTGELFF.

The V call is TRBV29-1, the J call TRBJ2-7, with 10 bases that match TRBD2. The germline gives CDR1 SQVTM, CDR2 ANQGSEA. The CDR3 spans 14 residues. After removal of 6 bases from V and 6 bases from J, the junction contained 11 bases not matched to a gene. The chain's CDR3 is CSVGALAGAGEQYF. CDR3 DNA sequence: TGCAGCGTCGGGGCTCTAGCGGGAGCGGGCGAGCAGTACTTC.

The V call is TRBV9, the J call TRBJ2-1; D perhaps matches TRBD2 (6 bases). Germline CDR1 and CDR2: SGDLS and YYNGEE. This CDR3 comprises 15 residues. Trimming removed 3 bases at V and 1 base at J, with 11 bases between. The chain's CDR3 is CASSADAGSYNEQFF. CDR3 DNA sequence: TGTGCCAGCAGCGCGGATGCGGGGTCCTACAATGAGCAGTTCTTC.

Remarks on this clone: The junction and the germline gene differ at one end; a read error may be behind it. The chain links TRBV7-9 to TRBJ2-5; D gene uncertain. The CDR3 spans 13 residues. Germline V CDR1 and CDR2: SEHNR, FQNEAQ (reference sequence). Here the CDR3 DNA reads TGCGCCAGCAGCTTGGCTTTGGGGGAGACCCAGTACTTC. Its translation: CASSLALGETQYF.

The chain recombines TRBV6-4 with TRBJ2-1; D possibly corresponds to TRBD1 (5 bases). V lost 6 bases and J 3 bases, leaving 9 bases between the germline ends. In germline, CDR1 is MRHNA, CDR2 SNTAGT. The CDR3 is 13 amino acids. The CDR3 spells CASSPDIYNEQFF. CDR3 bases: TGTGCCAGCAGCCCGGACATCTACAATGAGCAGTTCTTC.

V and J are TRBV7-2 and TRBJ2-1; 13 positions agree with TRBD2. The CDR3 covers 16 residues. Germline V CDR1 and CDR2: SGHTA, FQGNSA. The V segment lost 2 bases and the J segment 5 bases; nucleotides outside the gene matches: 3. The DNA for the CDR3 is TGTGCCAGCAGCTTAACTGGACTAGCGGGAGACAATGAGCAGTTCTTC. Translating gives CASSLTGLAGDNEQFF.

This clone was recorded only once. CDR3 bases: TGCGCCAGCAGCCAAGATTCTGGGGACGAGCAGTACTTC. This sequence encodes CASSQDSGDEQYF. The chain has TRBV4-3 and TRBJ2-7; D uncertain. V was cut by 0 bases and J by 5 bases, with 8 bases left in between. The CDR3 is 13 amino acids. Per the germline V gene, CDR1 is LGHNA and CDR2 is YSLEER.

In this sample, this clone turned up a few times. The chain has TRBV18 and TRBJ1-5; no clear D gene. CDR3 size: 13 residues. Trimming shortened V by 1 base and J by 4 bases, and 5 bases separated the two germline ends. The germline gives CDR1 KGHSH, CDR2 LQKENI. The CDR3 spells CASSPRGNQPQHF. For the CDR3, the DNA is TGTGCCAGCTCACCACGAGGGAATCAGCCCCAGCATTTT.

The rearrangement links TRBV15 to TRBJ2-3; maybe TRBD1 (5 bases). Per the germline V gene, CDR1 is LNHNV and CDR2 is YYDKDF (reference sequence). The CDR3 loop spans 18 amino acids. Trimming cost V 0 bases and J 2 bases, with 18 bases left between them. The chain's CDR3 is CATSRDPQDIGATDTQYF. CDR3 sequence (DNA): TGTGCCACCAGCAGAGATCCCCAGGACATTGGGGCCACAGATACGCAGTATTTT.

A single count supports this clone. The rearrangement joins TRBV29-1 to TRBJ2-6; D gene ambiguous. Deletions cut 6 bases from V and 0 bases from J, with 6 bases between. There are 13 residues in the CDR3. Germline CDR1 reads SQVTM; CDR2 reads ANQGSEA. The CDR3 loop reads CSVQSSGANVLTF. In DNA form, the CDR3 reads TGCAGCGTCCAGAGCTCTGGGGCCAACGTCCTGACTTTC.

This clone appeared a few times. The rearrangement uses TRBV28 and TRBJ2-7, with 12 nucleotides matching TRBD2. Germline values: CDR1 MDHEN, CDR2 SYDVKM. The CDR3 spans 16 residues. Trimming removed 2 bases from V and 6 bases from J; junction bases left unmatched: 8. The CDR3 coding sequence is TGTGCCAGCAGTTTAGGACTAGCGGGACTCAAAGGCGAGCAGTACTTC. Translated: CASSLGLAGLKGEQYF.

This clone has only a few counts. The chain combines TRBV15 with TRBJ2-3; TRBD2 is a possible D gene (6 bases). CDR3 length: 14 residues. Germline V gives CDR1 LNHNV, CDR2 YYDKDF (reference sequence). V lost 8 bases, J lost 2 bases, and 14 bases lay in between. Here the CDR3 reads CATCFGGPTDTQYF. Written as DNA, the CDR3 is TGTGCCACCTGTTTTGGAGGGCCCACAGATACGCAGTATTTT.

This chain uses TRBV29-1 with TRBJ1-5; TRBD1 matches at 11 bases. CDR3 length: 14 residues. Trimming took 6 bases from V and 3 from J; bases not matched to a gene: 4. Per germline, CDR1 SQVTM and CDR2 ANQGSEA. The CDR3 spells CSVRTGGANQPQHF. The CDR3 region has the DNA TGCAGCGTCCGGACAGGGGGCGCCAATCAGCCCCAGCATTTT.

This clone was picked up one time. A far larger clone is a single base away, which makes a read error likely. The genes are TRBV30 and TRBJ2-7; no reliable D call. The CDR3 has 13 residues. The germline gives CDR1 GTSNPN, CDR2 SVGIG (reference sequence). The CDR3 loop is CAWSIATPGEQHF. CDR3 DNA: TGTGCCTGGAGTATTGCTACCCCGGGTGAGCAGCACTTC.

The chain combines TRBV6-5 with TRBJ1-5; 8 bases match TRBD1. This CDR3 has 14 residues. Germline V gene data show CDR1 as MNHEY and CDR2 as SVGAGI. V lost 5 bases, J lost 4 bases, and 4 bases stayed unmatched. CDR3 sequence reads: CASSLDRGNQPQHF. The CDR3 region has the DNA TGTGCCAGCAGTCTTGACAGGGGTAATCAGCCCCAGCATTTT.

This clone occurred a few times. This sequence joins TRBV28 and TRBJ2-7; possibly TRBD1 or TRBD2 for D (5 bases each). The CDR3 is made up of 12 amino acids. Per the germline V gene, CDR1 is MDHEN and CDR2 is SYDVKM. Deletions cut 9 bases from V and 12 bases from J, with 21 bases between. The CDR3 nucleotides read TGTGCCAGTAGTCCGCCCGAGAGGGGCCTGTACTTC. Protein sequence: CASSPPERGLYF.

The chain is built from TRBV30 and TRBJ1-2; 7 bases align to TRBD1. J lost 3 bases, V lost 1 base, and 2 bases had no gene match. The CDR3 runs 13 residues. Germline V gives CDR1 GTSNPN, CDR2 SVGIG (reference sequence). This chain's CDR3 is CAWSGRGDYGYTF. The CDR3 region has the DNA TGTGCCTGGAGTGGCAGGGGGGACTATGGCTACACCTTC.